A single sample gave rise to the 2 T cell receptor beta chains below, sequenced in a study of blood T cell repertoires in COVID-19. Only in-frame clones appear in the TCRdb table, and some are missing; sequencing was by immunoSEQ multiplex PCR. The sample yields about 47,000 clones, roughly 84% seen once. Input material: peripheral blood. The origin of the receptors is a man aged 50 to 60 with acute or convalescent COVID-19.

This chain connects TRBV6-5 to TRBJ2-1, with D tentatively TRBD1 (5 bases). Germline CDR1 MNHEY, CDR2 SVGAGI. Trimming removed 6 bases from V and 2 bases from J, with 14 bases in between. This CDR3 comprises 15 residues. CDR3 nucleotide sequence: TGTGCCAGCAGAGGACAAGGCCCGACCTACAATGAGCAGTTCTTC. Translating it yields CASRGQGPTYNEQFF.

The chain is built from TRBV6-2 or TRBV6-3 and TRBJ2-1; possible D gene TRBD1, 6 bases. Germline lookup yields CDR1 MNHEY and CDR2 SVGEGT. Deletions cut 5 bases from V and 7 bases from J, with 18 bases between. The CDR3 is 15 residues long. CDR3 in DNA: TGTGCCAGCAGTAGGATACAGGGAAATTTTAATGAGCAGTTCTTC. Amino acids: CASSRIQGNFNEQFF.